This T cell receptor beta chain was sequenced during a study of blood T cell repertoires in COVID-19. Study context: Whether acute or convalescent, the COVID-19 samples came from the United States, Italy and Spain. T cells, B-cell-depleted T cells, or PBMCs supplied cDNA or gDNA.

Libraries were prepared by immunoSEQ multiplex PCR; TCRdb keeps only in-frame clonotypes and omits some of them. The sample holds tens of thousands of clones; 83% are singletons and the top ten take approximately 7%. V was pared by 4 bases and J by 0 bases, with 11 bases between. The germline CDR1 and CDR2 sequences are KGHDR and SFDVKD. The CDR3 is made up of 15 amino acids. Input material: peripheral blood. V usage is TRBV24-1 and J usage is TRBJ1-2; D is unresolved. The sequence was collected from a man aged 25-40 years with COVID-19, enrolled during active disease. CDR3 in amino acids: CATSDPEGSNYGYTF. The CDR3 coding sequence is TGTGCCACCAGTGACCCCGAGGGATCTAACTATGGCTACACCTTC.